This TCR beta chain was found in a study of regulatory T cells. General study findings and limits: In CD3G deficiency, regulatory T cells had lower Shannon diversity than autologous conventional CD4+ and control regulatory cells. Patient repertoires had restricted TRB V-J pairs and skewed V and J usage, most in Tregs.

Amplification used 52 TRBV primers and 13 TRBJ primers. Produced via immunoSEQ multiplex PCR; TCRdb's table is partial and in-frame only. The sample carries about 2,300 clones, roughly 90% recorded once. A couple of CD3G-deficient patients had more severe autoimmunity; all had some. At testing, patients were 2 to 39 years old, with reduced naive and increased memory T-cell proportions. Germline V gene lookup returns CDR1 PRHDT and CDR2 FYEKMQ (reference sequence). Trimming at V came to 5 bases and at J to 7 bases, leaving 19 bases not matched to a gene. The CDR3 spans 17 residues. This clone turned up a few times. No antigen is known for it.

The clonotype was recovered from a child aged 5-17 years with CD3G deficiency. This rearrangement joins TRBV13 to TRBJ2-5; 7 bases fit TRBD1. What was sequenced was CD4+ Tregs sorted from blood. The CDR3, as DNA: TGTGCCAGCAGCAAGGGGGCTGGGGCCAGGGGTTCTGGGACCCAGTACTTC. It encodes CASSKGAGARGSGTQYF.